A selection of T cell receptor beta chains follows, all from one sample in a study of T cell responses to AZD1222 COVID-19 vaccine. Profiling relied on immunoSEQ multiplex PCR, and the TCRdb table lists in-frame clones only, not all of them. The sample includes about 77,000 clones, 80% to 95% seen only once; the top ten take 4.7%. The material was peripheral blood, obtained 28 days after the second AZD1222 dose. Receptors originate from an adult who received the AZD1222 COVID-19 vaccine. CDR3s include the opening cysteine and the closing phenylalanine or tryptophan. D genes are given only for firm matches.

>.|TRBV13
CASSLTYGAFF
>.|TRBV14
CASSQALGGTREQFF
>TRBD1|TRBV5-4
CASSSDRGRLEQYF
>.|TRBV19
CATRLGGESEAFF
>TRBD2|TRBV4-3
CASSQAGTSLDIQYF
>.|TRBV30
CAWSPDEDYYEQYF
>.|TRBV9
CASSRVLGDNEQFF
>.|TRBV5-6
CASSLVGTQYF
>TRBD1|TRBV18
CASSHETGGGNQPQHF
>.|TRBV28
CASSSTLVAETQYF
>.|TRBV25-1
CASSAGPKLFF
>.|TRBV30
CAWFKDSMNTEAFF
>TRBD2|TRBV19
CASSMSQLAGGSEQYF
>TRBD2|TRBV7-9
CASSSPGLDPAEQFF
>.|TRBV9
CASSVGSGIDTQYF